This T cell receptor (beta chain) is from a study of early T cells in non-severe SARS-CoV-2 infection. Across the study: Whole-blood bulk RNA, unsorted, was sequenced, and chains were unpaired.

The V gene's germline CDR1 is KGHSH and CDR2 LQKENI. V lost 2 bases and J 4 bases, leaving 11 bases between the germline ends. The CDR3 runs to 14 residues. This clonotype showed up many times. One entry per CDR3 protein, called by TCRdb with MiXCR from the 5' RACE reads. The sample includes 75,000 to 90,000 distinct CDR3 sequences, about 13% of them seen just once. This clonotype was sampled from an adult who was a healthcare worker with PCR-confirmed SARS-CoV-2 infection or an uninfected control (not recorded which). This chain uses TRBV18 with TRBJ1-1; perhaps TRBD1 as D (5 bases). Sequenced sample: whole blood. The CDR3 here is CASSPIGEGTEAFF. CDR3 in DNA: TGTGCCAGCTCACCAATAGGGGAGGGCACTGAAGCTTTCTTT. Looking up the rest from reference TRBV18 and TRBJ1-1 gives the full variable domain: NAGVMQNPRHLVRRRGQEARLRCSPMKGHSHVYWYRQLPEEGLKFMVYLQKENIIDESGMPKERFSAEFPKEGPSILRIQQVVRGDSAAYFCASSPIGEGTEAFFGQGTRLTVV.